The 25 T cell receptor beta chains reported below all come from one sample, sequenced in a study of STAT5B mutations in CD4+ large granular lymphocyte leukemia. Libraries were prepared by immunoSEQ multiplex PCR; TCRdb keeps only in-frame clonotypes and omits some of them. There are tens of thousands of clones in the sample; roughly 77% occur only once, and 3.1% lies in the top ten. The sample consisted of CD4+ T cells from blood buffy coats. The receptors here all came from a human donor in good health.

The chain joins TRBV5-1 to TRBJ1-4; 7 nucleotides agree with TRBD1. Losses at the gene ends were 2 bases for V and 0 bases for J; bases not matched to a gene: 1. Germline V CDR1 and CDR2: SGHRS, YFSETQ. This CDR3 is 15 amino acids long. Written as DNA, the CDR3 is TGCGCCAGCAGCTTAGGGACAGCAACTAATGAAAAACTGTTTTTT. This codes for CASSLGTATNEKLFF.

The rearrangement joins TRBV14 to TRBJ2-2; tentatively, D is TRBD2 (6 bases). The germline CDR1 and CDR2 sequences are SGHDN and FVKESK. Deletions cut 4 bases from V and 5 bases from J, with 14 bases between. This CDR3 contains 15 residues. The CDR3 DNA reads TGTGCCAGCAGCCCGGGACTCCCAAAGACCGGGGAGCTGTTTTTT. Protein sequence: CASSPGLPKTGELFF. The whole variable domain, remainder taken from reference TRBV14 and TRBJ2-2, is EAGVTQFPSHSVIEKGQTVTLRCDPISGHDNLYWYRRVMGKEIKFLLHFVKESKQDESGMPNNRFLAERTGGTYSTLKVQPAELEDSGVYFCASSPGLPKTGELFFGEGSRLTVL.

Only a few counts were recorded for this clone. The chain has TRBV5-1 and TRBJ1-6; D is ambiguous. The CDR3 is 16 residues long. V was trimmed by 4 bases and J by 6 bases, leaving 17 bases between them. Germline V lookup: CDR1 SGHRS, CDR2 YFSETQ. The CDR3 coding sequence is TGCGCCAGCAGCCCTGTGGGGAGCAGTGGTAATTCACCCCTCCACTTT. Amino acids: CASSPVGSSGNSPLHF.

V and J are TRBV5-5 and TRBJ2-7, with 11 bases matching TRBD2. V shed 4 bases, J shed 3 bases, and the junction held 3 bases outside the gene matches. The CDR3 is 14 amino acids. The germline gives CDR1 SGHKS, CDR2 YYEKEE (reference sequence). Here the CDR3 reads CASSTGTSGYEQYF. The CDR3 DNA reads TGTGCCAGCAGCACCGGGACTAGCGGCTACGAGCAGTACTTC.

The V call is TRBV19, the J call TRBJ1-2, with a tentative D call TRBD1 (5 bases). V was shortened by 1 base and J by 3 bases, with 12 bases between the two germline ends. Germline-derived CDR1 and CDR2 are LNHDA and SQIVND (reference sequence). The CDR3 runs 15 residues. CDR3 nucleotides: TGTGCCAGTAGTATAGCTCCGGGACTGGACTATGGCTACACCTTC. Its translation: CASSIAPGLDYGYTF.

The chain is built from TRBV5-6 and TRBJ1-2, with D maybe TRBD1 (5 bases). Per germline, CDR1 SGHDT and CDR2 YYEEEE. The CDR3 extends over 13 amino acids. With 4 bases removed from V and 10 bases from J, the gap between germline ends came to 17 bases. CDR3 in DNA: TGTGCCAGCAGCGAGGGACGGCTCATACACTACACCTTC. It encodes CASSEGRLIHYTF.

The chain links TRBV2 to TRBJ1-6, with D hard to call. Trimming cost V 2 bases and J 5 bases, with 10 bases left between them. This CDR3 is built from 15 residues. Germline CDR1 reads SNHLY; CDR2 reads FYNNEI. The CDR3 region has the DNA TGTGCCAGCAGTGAAACTCGAGCCAATAATTCACCCCTCCACTTT. Its translation is CASSETRANNSPLHF.

The genes are TRBV5-1 and TRBJ1-4, with D uncertain. Trimming shortened V by 3 bases and J by 0 bases, and 12 bases separated the two germline ends. Germline V gene lookup returns CDR1 SGHRS and CDR2 YFSETQ. CDR3 length: 16 residues. Written as DNA, the CDR3 is TGCGCCAGCAGCTCCGGACCGCCTGCAACTAATGAAAAACTGTTTTTT. Its protein product is CASSSGPPATNEKLFF. Supplemented by reference TRBV5-1 and TRBJ1-4, the full variable domain reads KAGVTQTPRYLIKTRGQQVTLSCSPISGHRSVSWYQQTPGQGLQFLFEYFSETQRNKGNFPGRFSGRQFSNSRSEMNVSTLELGDSALYLCASSSGPPATNEKLFFGSGTQLSVL.

The chain uses TRBV11-2 and TRBJ1-1; D not certain. This CDR3 region has 11 residues. V shed 6 bases and J shed 4 bases, with 6 bases lying between them. From germline, CDR1 is SGHAT and CDR2 FQNNGV. The CDR3 sequence is CASSQSTEAFF. The CDR3 nucleotides are TGTGCCAGCAGTCAGTCCACTGAAGCTTTCTTT.

The chain uses TRBV7-2 and TRBJ2-5, with D hard to call. V was cut by 5 bases and J by 2 bases, with 12 bases left in between. This CDR3 contains 14 residues. Per germline, CDR1 SGHTA and CDR2 FQGNSA. This CDR3 is CASSMDGLQETQYF. CDR3 bases: TGTGCCAGCAGCATGGACGGTTTACAAGAGACCCAGTACTTC.

The chain employs TRBV19 and TRBJ1-2; D may be TRBD1 (5 bases). The CDR3 extends over 16 amino acids. V was pared by 4 bases and J by 0 bases, with 15 bases between. Germline V gives CDR1 LNHDA, CDR2 SQIVND (reference sequence). CDR3: CASSTPIGRANYGYTF. CDR3 sequence (DNA): TGTGCCAGTAGTACCCCCATTGGCAGGGCTAACTATGGCTACACCTTC. Supplemented by reference TRBV19 and TRBJ1-2, the full variable domain reads DGGITQSPKYLFRKEGQNVTLSCEQNLNHDAMYWYRQDPGQGLRLIYYSQIVNDFQKGDIAEGYSVSREKKESFPLTVTSAQKNPTAFYLCASSTPIGRANYGYTFGSGTRLTVV.

V is TRBV15 and J is TRBJ2-3; 10 bases align to TRBD2. The CDR3 spans 16 residues. Germline V gene lookup returns CDR1 LNHNV and CDR2 YYDKDF (reference sequence). V trimming: 0 bases; J trimming: 4 bases; junction bases outside the gene matches: 4. The CDR3 DNA reads TGTGCCACCAGCAGAGAAGGAGCGGGAGGGGCAGATACGCAGTATTTT. Its translation is CATSREGAGGADTQYF.

V is TRBV7-8 and J is TRBJ1-5; D gene uncertain. The CDR3 extends over 14 amino acids. Germline CDR1 and CDR2: SGHVS and FQNEAQ. V lost 3 bases and J 0 bases, leaving 6 bases between the germline ends. The CDR3 region has the DNA TGTGCCAGCAGCTTCTGGGATAGCAATCAGCCCCAGCATTTT. Encoded protein: CASSFWDSNQPQHF.

The gene calls are TRBV27 and TRBJ2-1; 11 bases are a match to TRBD2. This CDR3 is 17 amino acids long. The germline V gene has CDR1 MNHEY and CDR2 SMNVEV (reference sequence). Losses at the gene ends were 2 bases for V and 8 bases for J; bases not matched to a gene: 11. In nucleotides, the CDR3 is TGTGCCAGCAGTTTAAGGTCTAGCGGGAGGACTATCCATGAGCAGTTCTTC. This translates into CASSLRSSGRTIHEQFF.

This chain connects TRBV6-1 to TRBJ2-1; perhaps TRBD1 as D (5 bases). This CDR3 spans 14 amino acids. Germline CDR1 is MNHNS and CDR2 is SASEGT. The V and J ends lost 6 bases and 3 bases respectively, with 12 bases between them. CDR3 nucleotides: TGTGCCAGCAGGAAGCAGGGTGGCTACAATGAGCAGTTCTTC. This encodes CASRKQGGYNEQFF.

The chain uses TRBV30 and TRBJ2-6; D tentatively reads TRBD1 or TRBD2 (7 bases each). Germline loops: CDR1 GTSNPN, CDR2 SVGIG (reference sequence). The CDR3 is 18 amino acids. Trimming shortened V by 4 bases and J by 0 bases, and 19 bases separated the two germline ends. In DNA, the CDR3 is TGTGCCTGGACCCGGGGGGACAGATTCAACTCTGGGGCCAACGTCCTGACTTTC. Its protein product is CAWTRGDRFNSGANVLTF.

The V call is TRBV15, the J call TRBJ2-7; 9 bases align to TRBD1. The CDR3 loop spans 19 amino acids. Germline-derived CDR1 and CDR2 are LNHNV and YYDKDF (reference sequence). Trimming removed 4 bases from V and 1 base from J; junction bases left unmatched: 17. The CDR3 sequence: CATSKEGGTGKKGSYEQYF. The CDR3 DNA reads as TGTGCCACCAGCAAGGAGGGGGGGACAGGGAAAAAGGGGTCCTACGAGCAGTACTTC.

In nucleotides, the CDR3 is TGTGCCAGCAGCTTGGATGGACAGGGAAACTATGGCTACACCTTC. Translation: CASSLDGQGNYGYTF. The chain is built from TRBV5-6 and TRBJ1-2; 8 bases line up with TRBD1. The CDR3 is 15 amino acids. Per the germline V gene, CDR1 is SGHDT and CDR2 is YYEEEE. Germline trimming cut 0 bases from V and 2 bases from J; bases unmatched to any gene: 3.

This clone was observed a single time. The chain employs TRBV27 and TRBJ1-2, with TRBD1 identical over 8 bases. Germline CDR1 MNHEY, CDR2 SMNVEV (reference sequence). V lost 5 bases to trimming and J lost 4 bases; unmatched junction nucleotides: 6. The CDR3 covers 14 residues. CDR3 loop: CASSAGQAIYGYTF. The CDR3 DNA is TGTGCCAGCAGTGCGGGACAGGCCATCTATGGCTACACCTTC.

V gene TRBV18 combines with J gene TRBJ2-3; D perhaps matches TRBD2 (6 bases). Trimming left V 3 bases short and J 4 bases short, with 14 bases between. The CDR3 covers 15 residues. Germline-derived CDR1 and CDR2 are KGHSH and LQKENI. CDR3 nucleotides: TGTGCCAGCTCACCGGGACTTGGAACAGCAGATACGCAGTATTTT. This encodes CASSPGLGTADTQYF.

The V call is TRBV5-8, the J call TRBJ2-1, with TRBD2 identical over 7 bases. The germline V gene has CDR1 SGHTS and CDR2 YDEGEE. CDR3 length: 16 residues. J gave up 4 bases and V 0 bases, and 7 bases lay outside the gene matches. The CDR3 reads CASSLGVAGPYNEQFF. The CDR3 coding sequence is TGTGCCAGCAGCTTGGGTGTAGCGGGCCCTTACAATGAGCAGTTCTTC.

This rearrangement joins TRBV29-1 to TRBJ2-1; 7 bases are a match to TRBD2. This CDR3 is 13 amino acids long. Trimming removed 7 bases from V and 0 bases from J; junction bases left unmatched: 3. Germline assignment: CDR1 SQVTM and CDR2 ANQGSEA. CDR3 residues: CSASGNSYNEQFF. The DNA for the CDR3 is TGCAGCGCGAGCGGGAACTCCTACAATGAGCAGTTCTTC.

The chain carries TRBV9 and TRBJ2-5; 13 bases match TRBD2. Germline CDR1 SGDLS, CDR2 YYNGEE. CDR3 length equals 16 residues. V dropped 4 bases and J dropped 5; count of bases not matched to a gene: 8. The CDR3 is CASSLGLAGESETQYF. The CDR3 DNA sequence: TGTGCCAGCAGCCTCGGACTAGCGGGGGAGTCGGAGACCCAGTACTTC.

This clone was detected only a few times. V usage is TRBV29-1 and J usage is TRBJ2-3; 7 nucleotides match TRBD2. The CDR3 spans 17 residues. The V gene end was trimmed by 4 bases and the J gene end by 0 bases; junction bases not matched to a gene: 13. Germline V CDR1 and CDR2: SQVTM, ANQGSEA. CDR3 region: CSVVPRGLADSTDTQYF. The CDR3 DNA reads TGCAGCGTTGTACCCCGCGGGCTAGCGGATAGCACAGATACGCAGTATTTT.

The genes are TRBV6-6 and TRBJ2-7; D gene unclear. Germline V gene sequence: CDR1 MNHNY, CDR2 SVGAGI (reference sequence). V lost 10 bases, J lost 9 bases, and 10 bases lay in between. CDR3 length equals 9 residues. CDR3 sequence: CAITAGQYF. The CDR3 DNA reads as TGTGCCATTACGGCTGGGCAGTACTTC.